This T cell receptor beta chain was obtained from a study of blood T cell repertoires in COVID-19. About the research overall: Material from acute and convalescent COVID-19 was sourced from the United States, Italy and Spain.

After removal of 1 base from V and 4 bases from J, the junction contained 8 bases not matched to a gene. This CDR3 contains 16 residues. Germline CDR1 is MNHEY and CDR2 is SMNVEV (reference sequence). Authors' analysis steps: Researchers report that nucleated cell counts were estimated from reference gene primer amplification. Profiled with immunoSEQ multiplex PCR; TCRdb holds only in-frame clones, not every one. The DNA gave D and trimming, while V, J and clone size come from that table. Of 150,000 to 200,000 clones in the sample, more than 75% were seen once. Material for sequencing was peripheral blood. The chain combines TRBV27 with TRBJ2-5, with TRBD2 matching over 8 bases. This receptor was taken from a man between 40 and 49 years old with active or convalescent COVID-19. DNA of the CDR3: TGTGCCAGCAGTTTATACGGGGGGGACGTCGGAGAGACCCAGTACTTC. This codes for CASSLYGGDVGETQYF.